This T cell receptor (beta chain) appears in the sequencing data of a study of glioma-infiltrating T cells. J was trimmed by 8 bases and V by 2 bases; bases with no gene match: 5. This CDR3 spans 14 amino acids. A remark on this clonotype: What it binds is unknown.

Amplification of TCR alpha and beta CDR3 regions from RNA used iRepertoire nested multiplex PCR. Input was roughly 85-400 ng of tissue mRNA or PBMC total RNA. TCRdb reprocessed the multiplex PCR reads with MiXCR, giving one entry per CDR3 protein. The table includes 160,000 or so distinct CDR3 sequences, about 46% detected once. Overall study results and limits: CDR3 overlap between tissue and blood was very small. Non-neoplastic patients had below-expected tissue-blood divergence, while all gliomas exceeded expectation.

The source is a human donor with low-grade glioma or glioblastoma, undergoing nonglioma brain surgery, or in good health (not recorded which). Material: glioma tissue, nonneoplastic brain tissue, or PBMCs (not recorded which). The V call is TRBV12-3 or TRBV12-4, the J call TRBJ1-2; 10 bases line up with TRBD1. CDR3 DNA: TGTGCCAGCAGTTTACCGGGACAGGGGTTCGGCTACACCTTC. Translating it yields CASSLPGQGFGYTF.